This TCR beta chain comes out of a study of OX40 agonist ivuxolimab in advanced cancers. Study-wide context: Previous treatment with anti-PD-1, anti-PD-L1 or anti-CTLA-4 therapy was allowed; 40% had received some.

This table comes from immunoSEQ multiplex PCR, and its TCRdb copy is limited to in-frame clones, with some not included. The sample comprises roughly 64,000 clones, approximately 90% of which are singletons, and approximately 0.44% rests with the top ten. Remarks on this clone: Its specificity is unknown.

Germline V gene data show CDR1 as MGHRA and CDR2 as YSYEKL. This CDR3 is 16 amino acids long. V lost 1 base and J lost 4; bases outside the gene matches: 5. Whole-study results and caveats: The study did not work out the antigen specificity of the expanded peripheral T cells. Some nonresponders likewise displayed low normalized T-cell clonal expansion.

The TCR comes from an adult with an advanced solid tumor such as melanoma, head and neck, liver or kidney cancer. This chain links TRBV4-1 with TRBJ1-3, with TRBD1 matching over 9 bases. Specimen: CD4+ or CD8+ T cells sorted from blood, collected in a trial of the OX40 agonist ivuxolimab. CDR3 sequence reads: CASSQGTGEPGNTIYF. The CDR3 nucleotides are TGCGCCAGCAGCCAAGGGACAGGGGAGCCCGGAAACACCATATATTTT.